The 17 T cell receptor beta chains given below trace back to one sample, sequenced in a study of blood T cell repertoires in COVID-19. Data came from immunoSEQ multiplex PCR; TCRdb stores just in-frame clones and leaves some out. The table has 200,000 to 250,000 clones, 83% seen once. Sequencing was performed on peripheral blood. The receptors shown here come from a woman aged 25-40 years with COVID-19, enrolled during active disease.

The chain couples TRBV9 to TRBJ1-5; unclear D gene. Per the germline V gene, CDR1 is SGDLS and CDR2 is YYNGEE. Trimming stripped 2 bases from V and 7 bases from J, with 10 bases between. The CDR3 loop spans 13 amino acids. CDR3 sequence (DNA): TGTGCCAGCAGCGTGTCAGAGGGCCAGCCCCAGCATTTT. Translating gives CASSVSEGQPQHF.

This clone was counted only a few times. The chain links TRBV7-3 to TRBJ1-1, with TRBD1 identical over 9 bases. Germline CDR1 SGHTA, CDR2 FQGTGA. The J segment lost 5 bases and the V segment lost 5 bases, leaving 9 bases of the junction unmatched. The CDR3 runs to 15 residues. CDR3: CASSPTTGGGTEAFF. CDR3 bases: TGTGCCAGCAGCCCAACGACAGGGGGAGGGACTGAAGCTTTCTTT.

V is TRBV5-1 and J is TRBJ1-3; 7 positions match TRBD1. J was trimmed by 4 bases and V by 4 bases; bases with no gene match: 5. The CDR3 spans 14 residues. CDR1 and CDR2 from the germline V gene are SGHRS and YFSETQ. The CDR3 DNA sequence: TGCGCCAGCAGCACTGACAGGGCCGGAAACACCATATATTTT. Translation gives CASSTDRAGNTIYF.

The chain uses TRBV5-4 and TRBJ2-1; 11 bases fit TRBD2. The CDR3 has 16 residues. Germline V lookup: CDR1 SGHNT, CDR2 YYREEE (reference sequence). J gave up 7 bases and V 4 bases, and 10 bases lay outside the gene matches. The CDR3 loop is CASSLRTVAGGNEQFF. CDR3 DNA sequence: TGTGCCAGCAGCCTCAGGACAGTAGCGGGAGGGAATGAGCAGTTCTTC.

The V and J genes are TRBV4-1 and TRBJ2-4; 11 bases are shared with TRBD1. Germline V gene lookup returns CDR1 MGHRA and CDR2 YSYEKL. With V trimmed by 4 bases and J by 0 bases, 17 bases remained unmatched. The CDR3 extends over 21 amino acids. CDR3 loop: CASSLPPGTGGPGIAKNIQYF. CDR3 sequence (DNA): TGCGCCAGCAGCCTCCCCCCCGGGACAGGGGGTCCGGGTATAGCCAAAAACATTCAGTACTTC.

In this sample, this clone turned up a few times. V usage is TRBV30 and J usage is TRBJ2-2; 11 bases are shared with TRBD1. The CDR3 runs 15 residues. CDR1 is GTSNPN and CDR2 is SVGIG in the germline V gene (reference sequence). The ends lost 2 bases at V and 7 bases at J; junction bases unmatched: 6. The CDR3 region has the DNA TGTGCCTGGAGTCCTACGGGACAGGGGGTCGGGGAGCTGTTTTTT. Protein: CAWSPTGQGVGELFF.

V gene TRBV11-2 combines with J gene TRBJ1-3; D is uncertain. Per the germline V gene, CDR1 is SGHAT and CDR2 is FQNNGV. The CDR3 has 14 residues. V was trimmed by 0 bases and J by 6 bases, leaving 9 bases between them. As DNA, the CDR3 is TGTGCCAGCAGCTTAGAGAGGGTGGAAAACACCATATATTTT. As protein: CASSLERVENTIYF.

The genes are TRBV5-5 and TRBJ2-2, with unresolved D. Trimming shortened V by 4 bases and J by 8 bases, and 9 bases separated the two germline ends. Germline assignment: CDR1 SGHKS and CDR2 YYEKEE (reference sequence). There are 12 residues in the CDR3. CDR3 loop: CASSPSEGELFF. The CDR3, as DNA: TGTGCCAGCAGCCCGTCGGAGGGGGAGCTGTTTTTT.

V and J are TRBV7-2 and TRBJ2-1; 13 bases are shared with TRBD2. With V trimmed by 5 bases and J by 2 bases, 3 bases remained unmatched. CDR1 is SGHTA, CDR2 FQGNSA, per germline. CDR3 length equals 16 residues. This chain's CDR3 is CASSGGTSGTYNEQFF. The CDR3 bases are TGTGCCAGCAGCGGGGGGACTAGCGGGACCTACAATGAGCAGTTCTTC.

The J gene is TRBJ2-7, the V gene TRBV20-1, with 8 bases that match TRBD2. After removal of 3 bases from V and 2 bases from J, the junction contained 21 bases not matched to a gene. This CDR3 comprises 19 residues. Looked up from germline, CDR1 is DFQATT and CDR2 is SNEGSKA (reference sequence). The CDR3 nucleotides read TGCAGTGCTAGTAGGATTAGCGGGATGCAGATAATTAGTACCTACGAGCAGTACTTC. Residues: CSASRISGMQIISTYEQYF.

This chain connects TRBV9 to TRBJ1-2; 9 nucleotides align to TRBD1. This CDR3 spans 16 amino acids. Germline V gene lookup returns CDR1 SGDLS and CDR2 YYNGEE. Trimming removed 3 bases from V and 6 bases from J; junction bases left unmatched: 12. The CDR3 sequence: CASSASMGTGSDGYTF. Here the CDR3 DNA reads TGTGCCAGCAGCGCTAGTATGGGGACAGGGAGTGATGGCTACACCTTC.

V is TRBV18 and J is TRBJ1-2; D is possibly TRBD1 (6 bases). CDR1 KGHSH and CDR2 LQKENI come from the germline V gene. The ends were cut back, 6 bases at V and 4 bases at J, with 15 bases in the middle. There are 14 residues in the CDR3. The CDR3 coding sequence is TGTGCCAGCTCCTCCGGGCAGGGGCCCTATGGCTACACCTTC. Translation: CASSSGQGPYGYTF.

The V and J genes are TRBV7-9 and TRBJ1-1; 7 nucleotides line up with TRBD1. Germline V gives CDR1 SEHNR, CDR2 FQNEAQ (reference sequence). CDR3 size: 15 residues. The V and J ends lost 5 bases and 7 bases, in that order; junction bases with no gene match: 13. The DNA for the CDR3 is TGTGCCAGCAGCGCCCCAGAAGGGGGCGCTGATGAAGCTTTCTTT. This translates into CASSAPEGGADEAFF.

The CDR3 spells CASSSGGIGTEAFF. The CDR3, as DNA: TGCGCCAGCAGCTCTGGGGGCATCGGCACTGAAGCTTTCTTT. The chain combines TRBV5-1 with TRBJ1-1; a weak D match, TRBD1 (6 bases). CDR3 size: 14 residues. Germline CDR1 SGHRS, CDR2 YFSETQ. V was cut by 3 bases and J by 4 bases, with 13 bases left in between.

The chain employs TRBV5-1 and TRBJ2-5; 8 bases match TRBD2. V lost 0 bases, J lost 4 bases, and 11 bases stayed unmatched. Germline lookup yields CDR1 SGHRS and CDR2 YFSETQ. CDR3 length: 17 amino acids. The CDR3 spells CASSLAGGREEGETQYF. CDR3 DNA: TGCGCCAGCAGCTTGGCTGGTGGGCGGGAGGAAGGAGAGACCCAGTACTTC.

V and J are TRBV2 and TRBJ2-3; TRBD1 is a possible D gene (6 bases). The CDR3 loop spans 13 amino acids. Trimming left V 11 bases short and J 2 bases short, with 14 bases between. CDR1 is SNHLY, CDR2 FYNNEI, per germline. The CDR3 loop is CAVLQGHTDTQYF. DNA of the CDR3: TGTGCCGTCCTGCAGGGACACACAGATACGCAGTATTTT.

The genes are TRBV3-1 (or the pseudogene TRBV3-2) and TRBJ2-7; the D gene is possibly TRBD1 (5 bases). Deletions cut 4 bases from V and 0 bases from J, with 7 bases between. Germline CDR1 and CDR2: LGHDT and YNNKEL (reference sequence). The length of the CDR3 is 13 residues. CDR3 bases: TGTGCCAGCAGCCCCGGACACTCCTACGAGCAGTACTTC. Protein sequence: CASSPGHSYEQYF.